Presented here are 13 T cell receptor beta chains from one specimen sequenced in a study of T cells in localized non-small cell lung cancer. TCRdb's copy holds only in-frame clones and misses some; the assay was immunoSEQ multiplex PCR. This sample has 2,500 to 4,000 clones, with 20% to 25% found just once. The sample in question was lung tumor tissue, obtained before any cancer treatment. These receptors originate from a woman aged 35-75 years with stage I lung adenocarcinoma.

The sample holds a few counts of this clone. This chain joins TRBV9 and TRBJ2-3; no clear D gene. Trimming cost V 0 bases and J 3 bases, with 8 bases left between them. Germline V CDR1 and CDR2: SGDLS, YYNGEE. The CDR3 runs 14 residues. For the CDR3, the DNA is TGTGCCAGCAGCGTAGGAGTGGGGACAGATACGCAGTATTTT. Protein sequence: CASSVGVGTDTQYF.

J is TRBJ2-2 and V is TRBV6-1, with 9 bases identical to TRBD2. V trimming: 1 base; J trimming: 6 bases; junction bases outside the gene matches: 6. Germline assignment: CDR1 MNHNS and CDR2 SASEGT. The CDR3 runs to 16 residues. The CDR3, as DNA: TGTGCCAGCAGTGAAGTAAGCCTAGCGGGGTCCGGGGAGCTGTTTTTT. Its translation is CASSEVSLAGSGELFF.

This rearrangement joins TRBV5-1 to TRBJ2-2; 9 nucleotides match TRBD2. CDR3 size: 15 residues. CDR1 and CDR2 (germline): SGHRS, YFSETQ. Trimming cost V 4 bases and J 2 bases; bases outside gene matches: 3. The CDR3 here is CASSLSGGNTGELFF. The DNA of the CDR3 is TGCGCCAGCAGCCTTAGCGGGGGTAACACCGGGGAGCTGTTTTTT.

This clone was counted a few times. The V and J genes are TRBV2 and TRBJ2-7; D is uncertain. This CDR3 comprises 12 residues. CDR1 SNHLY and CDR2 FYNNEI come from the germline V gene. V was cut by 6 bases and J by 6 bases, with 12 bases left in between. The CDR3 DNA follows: TGTGCCAGCAGCTCGAGGCCCGCCGAGCAGTACTTC. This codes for CASSSRPAEQYF.

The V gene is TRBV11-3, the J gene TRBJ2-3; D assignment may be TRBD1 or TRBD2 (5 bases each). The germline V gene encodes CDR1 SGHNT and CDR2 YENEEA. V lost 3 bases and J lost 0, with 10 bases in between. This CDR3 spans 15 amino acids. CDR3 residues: CASSFWGSSTDTQYF. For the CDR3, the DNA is TGTGCCAGCAGCTTTTGGGGGTCTAGCACAGATACGCAGTATTTT.

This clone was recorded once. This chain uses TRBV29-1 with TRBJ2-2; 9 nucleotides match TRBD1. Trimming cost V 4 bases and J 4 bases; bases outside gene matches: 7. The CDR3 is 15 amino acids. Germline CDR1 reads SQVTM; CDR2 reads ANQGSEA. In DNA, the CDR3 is TGCAGCGTTGCCAATTTGGACAGGGGCACCGGGGAGCTGTTTTTT. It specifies CSVANLDRGTGELFF.

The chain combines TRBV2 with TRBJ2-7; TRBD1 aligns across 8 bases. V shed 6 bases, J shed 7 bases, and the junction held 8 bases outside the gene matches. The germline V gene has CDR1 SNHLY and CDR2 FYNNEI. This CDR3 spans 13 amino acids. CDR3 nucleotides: TGTGCCAGCAGCCGACAGGGGCAGATAGAGCAGTACTTC. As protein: CASSRQGQIEQYF. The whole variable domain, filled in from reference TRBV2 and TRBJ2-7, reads EPEVTQTPSHQVTQMGQEVILRCVPISNHLYFYWYRQILGQKVEFLVSFYNNEISEKSEIFDDQFSVERPDGSNFTLKIRSTKLEDSAMYFCASSRQGQIEQYFGPGTRLTVT.

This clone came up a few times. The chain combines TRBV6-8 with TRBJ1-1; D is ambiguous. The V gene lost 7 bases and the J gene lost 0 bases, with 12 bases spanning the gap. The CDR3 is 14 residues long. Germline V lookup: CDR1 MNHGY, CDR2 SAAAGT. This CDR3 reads CASTRPRLNTEAFF. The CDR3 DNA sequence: TGTGCCAGCACCCGACCGAGATTGAACACTGAAGCTTTCTTT.

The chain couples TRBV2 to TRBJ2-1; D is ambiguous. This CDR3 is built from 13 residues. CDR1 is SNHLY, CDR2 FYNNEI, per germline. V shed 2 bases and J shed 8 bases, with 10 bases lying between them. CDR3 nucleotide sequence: TGTGCCAGCAGTGAAACTGACTTTCATGAGCAGTTCTTC. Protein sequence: CASSETDFHEQFF.

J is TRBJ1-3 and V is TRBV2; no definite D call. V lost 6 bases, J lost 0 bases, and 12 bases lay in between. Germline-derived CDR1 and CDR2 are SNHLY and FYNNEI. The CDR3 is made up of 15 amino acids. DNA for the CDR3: TGTGCCAGCAGGGCAACGGGAATCTCTGGAAACACCATATATTTT. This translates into CASRATGISGNTIYF.

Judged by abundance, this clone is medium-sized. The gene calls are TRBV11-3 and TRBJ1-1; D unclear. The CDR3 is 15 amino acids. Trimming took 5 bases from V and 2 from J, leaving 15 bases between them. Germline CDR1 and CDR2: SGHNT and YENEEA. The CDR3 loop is CASSLHRLQNTEAFF. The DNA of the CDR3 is TGTGCCAGCAGCCTACATCGGCTGCAAAACACTGAAGCTTTCTTT.

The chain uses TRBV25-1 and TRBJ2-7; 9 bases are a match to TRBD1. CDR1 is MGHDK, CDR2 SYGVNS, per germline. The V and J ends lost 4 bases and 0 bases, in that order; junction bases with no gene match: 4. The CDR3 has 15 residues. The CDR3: CASSARQGVSYEQYF. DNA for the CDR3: TGTGCCAGCAGTGCCCGACAGGGGGTCTCCTACGAGCAGTACTTC.

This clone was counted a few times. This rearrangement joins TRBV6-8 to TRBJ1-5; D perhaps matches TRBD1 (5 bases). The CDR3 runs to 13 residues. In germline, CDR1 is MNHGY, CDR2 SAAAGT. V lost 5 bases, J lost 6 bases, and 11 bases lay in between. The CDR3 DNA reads TGTGCCAGCAGTCCCGACAGTGCTCAGCCCCAGCATTTT. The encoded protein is CASSPDSAQPQHF.